Sequencing of this T cell receptor beta chain was carried out in a study of blood T cell repertoires in COVID-19. Study-wide context: Collection of acute and convalescent COVID-19 samples took place in the United States, Italy and Spain.

The V end was cut by 3 bases, the J end by 0 bases, with 15 bases between. CDR3 length equals 17 residues. Some clones are missing from TCRdb's copy, which holds only in-frame ones; the method was immunoSEQ multiplex PCR. The table shows about 270,000 clones, with about 88% occurring only once. The chain employs TRBV23-1 and TRBJ1-3, with D uncertain. TRBV23-1 counts as an open reading frame of uncertain function. The sequence derives from a woman aged 70-85 years with COVID-19, enrolled during active disease. Sequencing was carried out using peripheral blood. CDR3 region: CASSQWRGWISGNTIYF. The CDR3 nucleotides read TGCGCCAGCAGTCAGTGGAGAGGGTGGATCTCTGGAAACACCATATATTTT.